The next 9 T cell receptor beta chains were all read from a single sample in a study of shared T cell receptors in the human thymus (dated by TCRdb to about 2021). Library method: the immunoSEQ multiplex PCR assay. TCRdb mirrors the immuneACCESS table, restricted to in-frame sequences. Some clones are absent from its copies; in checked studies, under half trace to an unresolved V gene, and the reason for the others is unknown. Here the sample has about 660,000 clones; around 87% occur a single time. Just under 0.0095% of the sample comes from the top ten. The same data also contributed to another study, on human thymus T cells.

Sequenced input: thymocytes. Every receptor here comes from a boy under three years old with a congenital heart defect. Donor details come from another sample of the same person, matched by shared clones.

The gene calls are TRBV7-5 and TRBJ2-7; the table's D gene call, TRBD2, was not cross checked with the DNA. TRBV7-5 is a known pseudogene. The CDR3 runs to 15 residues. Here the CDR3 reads CVRSLGREYQYEQYF. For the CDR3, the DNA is TGTGTCAGAAGCTTAGGACGGGAGTATCAGTACGAGCAGTACTTC.

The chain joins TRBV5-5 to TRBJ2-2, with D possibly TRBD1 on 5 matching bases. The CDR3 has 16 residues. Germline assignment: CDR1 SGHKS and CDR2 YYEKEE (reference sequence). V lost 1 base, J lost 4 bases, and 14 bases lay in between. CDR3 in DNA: TGTGCCAGCAGCTTGTTCAGGGATCGTCCCACCGGGGAGCTGTTTTTT. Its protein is CASSLFRDRPTGELFF.

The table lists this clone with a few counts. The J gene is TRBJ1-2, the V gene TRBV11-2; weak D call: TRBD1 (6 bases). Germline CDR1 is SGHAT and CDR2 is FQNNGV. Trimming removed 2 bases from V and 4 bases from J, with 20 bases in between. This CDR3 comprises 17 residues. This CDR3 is CASSLLPLGTSVYGYTF. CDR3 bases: TGTGCCAGCAGCTTATTGCCACTCGGGACATCCGTCTATGGCTACACCTTC.

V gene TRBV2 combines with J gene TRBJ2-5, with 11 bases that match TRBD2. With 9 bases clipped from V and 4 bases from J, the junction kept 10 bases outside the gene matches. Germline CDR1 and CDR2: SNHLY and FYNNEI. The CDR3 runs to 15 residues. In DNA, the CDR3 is TGTGCCAGGGACACTAGCGGGAGACCATCAGAGACCCAGTACTTC. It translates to CARDTSGRPSETQYF.

CDR3 nucleotides: TGCGCCAGCAAAGCAGGGCACTCTGGAAACACCATATATTTT. Encoded protein: CASKAGHSGNTIYF. J is TRBJ1-3 and V is TRBV5-1; maybe TRBD1 (5 bases). Between the trimmed V and J ends, which lost 6 bases and 0 bases, there was a span of 10 bases. This CDR3 comprises 14 residues. CDR1 is SGHRS, CDR2 YFSETQ, per germline.

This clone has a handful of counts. Written as DNA, the CDR3 is TGTGCCAGCAGTGACTCCGGACAGGGAGACACTGAAGCTTTCTTT. It codes for CASSDSGQGDTEAFF. The rearrangement uses TRBV6-1 and TRBJ1-1; 8 positions agree with TRBD1. Trimming took 3 bases from V and 3 from J; bases not matched to a gene: 6. Germline loops: CDR1 MNHNS, CDR2 SASEGT. This CDR3 region has 15 residues.

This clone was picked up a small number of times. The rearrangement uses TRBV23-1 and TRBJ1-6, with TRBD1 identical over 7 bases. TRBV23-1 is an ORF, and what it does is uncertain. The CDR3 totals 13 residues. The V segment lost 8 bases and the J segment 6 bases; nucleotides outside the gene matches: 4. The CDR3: CASGQDTNSPLHF. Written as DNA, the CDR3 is TGCGCCAGCGGACAGGACACTAATTCACCCCTCCACTTT.

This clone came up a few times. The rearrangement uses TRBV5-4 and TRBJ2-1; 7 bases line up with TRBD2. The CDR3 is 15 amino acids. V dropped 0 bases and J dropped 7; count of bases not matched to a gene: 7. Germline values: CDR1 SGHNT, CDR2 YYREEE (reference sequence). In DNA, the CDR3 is TGTGCCAGCAGCTTGGTGGCGGGGGAGATTAATGAGCAGTTCTTC. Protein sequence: CASSLVAGEINEQFF.

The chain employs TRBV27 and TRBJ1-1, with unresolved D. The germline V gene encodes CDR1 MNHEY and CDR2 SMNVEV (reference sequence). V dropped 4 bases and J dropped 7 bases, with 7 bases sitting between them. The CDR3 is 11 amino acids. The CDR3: CASSSAFEAFF. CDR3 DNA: TGTGCCAGCAGTTCTGCGTTTGAAGCTTTCTTT.